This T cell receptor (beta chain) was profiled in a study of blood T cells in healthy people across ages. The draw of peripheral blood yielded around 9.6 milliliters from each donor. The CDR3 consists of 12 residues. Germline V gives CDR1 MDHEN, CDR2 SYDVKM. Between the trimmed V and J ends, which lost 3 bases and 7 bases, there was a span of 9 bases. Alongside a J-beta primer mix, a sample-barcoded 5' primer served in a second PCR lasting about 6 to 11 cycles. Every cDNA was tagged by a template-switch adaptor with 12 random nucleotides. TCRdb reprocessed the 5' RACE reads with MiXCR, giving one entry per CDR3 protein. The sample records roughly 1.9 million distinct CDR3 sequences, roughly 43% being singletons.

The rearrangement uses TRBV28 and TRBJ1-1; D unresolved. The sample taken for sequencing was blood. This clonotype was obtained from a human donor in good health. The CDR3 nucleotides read TGTGCCAGCAGTTTGGGAGGGTTTGAAGCTTTCTTT. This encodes CASSLGGFEAFF.